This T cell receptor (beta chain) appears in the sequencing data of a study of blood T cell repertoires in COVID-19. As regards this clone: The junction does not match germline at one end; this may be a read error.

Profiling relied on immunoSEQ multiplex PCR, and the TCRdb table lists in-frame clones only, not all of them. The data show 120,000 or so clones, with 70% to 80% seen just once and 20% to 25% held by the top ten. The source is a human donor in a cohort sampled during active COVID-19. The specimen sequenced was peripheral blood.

The CDR3 loop is CAHRGDTETFF. CDR3 DNA sequence: TGTGCCCATAGGGGTGACACTGAAACTTTCTTT. The gene calls are TRBV6-6 and TRBJ1-1, with D perhaps matching TRBD1 (5 bases). This CDR3 comprises 11 residues. From germline, CDR1 is MNHNY and CDR2 SVGAGI (reference sequence).